Here is one TCR beta chain with its context. Its target is unknown. The source of the sample is a study of cytomegalovirus exposure and HLA in healthy donors. These donors counted as nominally healthy when sampled, but unrecorded immune exposures were likely. The V gene's germline CDR1 is SEHNR and CDR2 FQNEAQ (reference sequence). The CDR3 covers 16 residues. Trimming stripped 1 base from V and 0 bases from J, with 12 bases between. General observations from the study: Relative to equally common others, HLA-associated TCR beta chains showed greater clonal expansion in a later analysis. It was in a later analysis that TCR association rates were seen to vary by HLA locus, highest for DRB1 and lowest for HLA-C.

Vbeta (60) and Jbeta (13) primers were used in the PCR. TCRdb keeps only in-frame clones here, not all; method: immunoSEQ multiplex PCR. The data hold about 190,000 clones, with 60% to 80% observed a single time. The chain couples TRBV7-9 to TRBJ1-1, with D possibly TRBD1 on 6 matching bases. This clonotype was sampled from a woman between 25 and 40 years old in good health and CMV-seropositive. The sample taken for sequencing was PBMCs. CDR3 residues: CASSLGGGGVNTEAFF. The CDR3 coding sequence is TGTGCCAGCAGCTTAGGGGGGGGCGGGGTGAACACTGAAGCTTTCTTT.